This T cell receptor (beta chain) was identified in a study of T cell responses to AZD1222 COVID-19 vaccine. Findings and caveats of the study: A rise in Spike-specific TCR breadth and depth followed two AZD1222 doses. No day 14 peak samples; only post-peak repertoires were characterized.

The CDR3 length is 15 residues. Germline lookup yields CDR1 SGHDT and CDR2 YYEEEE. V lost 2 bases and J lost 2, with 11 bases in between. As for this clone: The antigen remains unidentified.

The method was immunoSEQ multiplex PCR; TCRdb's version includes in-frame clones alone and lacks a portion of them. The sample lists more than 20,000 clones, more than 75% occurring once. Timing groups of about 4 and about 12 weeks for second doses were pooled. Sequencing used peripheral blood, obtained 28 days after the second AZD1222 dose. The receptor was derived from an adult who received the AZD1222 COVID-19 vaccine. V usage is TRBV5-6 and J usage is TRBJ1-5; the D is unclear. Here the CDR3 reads CASSLYSAGNQPQHF. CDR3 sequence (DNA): TGTGCCAGCAGCTTATACTCGGCGGGCAATCAGCCCCAGCATTTT. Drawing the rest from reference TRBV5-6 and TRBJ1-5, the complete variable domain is DAGVTQSPTHLIKTRGQQVTLRCSPKSGHDTVSWYQQALGQGPQFIFQYYEEEERQRGNFPDRFSGHQFPNYSSELNVNALLLGDSALYLCASSLYSAGNQPQHFGDGTRLSIL.